This T cell receptor beta chain emerged from a study of response to subunit inactivated influenza vaccine. The study, taken as a whole, reports: Authors proposed each seasonal influenza vaccination draws in few new T cells.

The CDR3 totals 15 residues. V shed 3 bases and J 4 bases; nucleotides not matched to a gene: 5. CDR1 and CDR2 (germline): SGHKS, YYEKEE (reference sequence). TCRdb ran MiXCR on the RT-PCR reads and lists one entry per CDR3 protein. The repertoire holds roughly 790,000 distinct CDR3 sequences, approximately 22% seen once, with about a tenth in the top ten. This clonotype was seen a few times. No antigen is known for it. The input for sequencing was PBMCs from blood, taken 4 to 6 days after vaccination. The source of this sequence is a man in his fifties who received an inactivated influenza vaccine. The rearrangement uses TRBV5-5 and TRBJ2-3; 10 positions agree with TRBD2. This chain's CDR3 is CASSSAGGLSDTQYF. CDR3 in DNA: TGTGCCAGCAGCTCAGCGGGGGGGCTTTCAGATACGCAGTATTTT.